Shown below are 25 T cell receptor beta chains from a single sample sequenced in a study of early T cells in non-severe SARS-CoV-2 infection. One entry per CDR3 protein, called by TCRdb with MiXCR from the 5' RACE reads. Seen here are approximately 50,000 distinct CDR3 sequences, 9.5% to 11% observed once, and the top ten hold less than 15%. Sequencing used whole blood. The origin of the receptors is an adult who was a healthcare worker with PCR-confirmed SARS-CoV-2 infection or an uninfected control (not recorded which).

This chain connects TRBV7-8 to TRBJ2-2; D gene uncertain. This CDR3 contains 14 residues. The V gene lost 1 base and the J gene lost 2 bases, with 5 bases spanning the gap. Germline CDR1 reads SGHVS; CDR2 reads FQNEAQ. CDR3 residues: CASSLDRNTGELFF. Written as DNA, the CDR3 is TGTGCCAGCAGCTTAGATAGAAACACCGGGGAGCTGTTTTTT.

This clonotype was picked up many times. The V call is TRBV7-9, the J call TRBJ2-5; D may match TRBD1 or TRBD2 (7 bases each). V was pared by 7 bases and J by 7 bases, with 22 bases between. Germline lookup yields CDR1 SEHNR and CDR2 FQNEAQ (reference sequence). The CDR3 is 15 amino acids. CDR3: CASTPWGGGEGTQYF. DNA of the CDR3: TGTGCCAGCACCCCCTGGGGAGGGGGCGAGGGGACCCAGTACTTC.

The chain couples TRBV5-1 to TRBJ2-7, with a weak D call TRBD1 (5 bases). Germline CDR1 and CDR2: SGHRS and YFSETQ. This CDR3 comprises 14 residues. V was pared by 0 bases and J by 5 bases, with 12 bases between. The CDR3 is CASSLAQGSNEQYF. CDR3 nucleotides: TGCGCCAGCAGCTTGGCCCAGGGATCGAACGAGCAGTACTTC.

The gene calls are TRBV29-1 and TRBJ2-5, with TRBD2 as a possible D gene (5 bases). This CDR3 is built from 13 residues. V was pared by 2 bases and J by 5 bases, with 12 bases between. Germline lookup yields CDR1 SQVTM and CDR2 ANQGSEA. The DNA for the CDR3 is TGCAGCGTTGAAACAGACTACAAGGAGACCCAGTACTTC. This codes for CSVETDYKETQYF.

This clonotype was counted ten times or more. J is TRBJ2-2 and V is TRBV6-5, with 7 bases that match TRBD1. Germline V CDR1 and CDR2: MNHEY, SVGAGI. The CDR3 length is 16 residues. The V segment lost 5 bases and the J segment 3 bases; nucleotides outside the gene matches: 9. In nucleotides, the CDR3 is TGTGCCAGCAGTCCCCCCGGGACAGAGTACACCGGGGAGCTGTTTTTT. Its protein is CASSPPGTEYTGELFF.

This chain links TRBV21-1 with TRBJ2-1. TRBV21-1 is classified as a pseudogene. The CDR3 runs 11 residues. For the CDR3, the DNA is TGTGCCAGCAGCAAAGGTAATGAGCAGTTCTTC. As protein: CASSKGNEQFF.

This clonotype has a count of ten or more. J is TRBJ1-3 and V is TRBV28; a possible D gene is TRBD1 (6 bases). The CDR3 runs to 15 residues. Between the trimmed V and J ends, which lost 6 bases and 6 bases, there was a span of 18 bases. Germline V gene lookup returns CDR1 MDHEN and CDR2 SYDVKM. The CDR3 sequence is CASSPTGPAENTIYF. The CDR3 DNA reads TGTGCCAGCAGCCCCACAGGGCCGGCTGAAAACACCATATATTTT.

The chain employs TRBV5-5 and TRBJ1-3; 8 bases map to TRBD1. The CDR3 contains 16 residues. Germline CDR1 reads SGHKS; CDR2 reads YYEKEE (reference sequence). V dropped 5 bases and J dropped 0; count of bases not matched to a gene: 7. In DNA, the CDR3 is TGTGCCAGCAGTCATCGGACAGGGAGCTCTGGAAACACCATATATTTT. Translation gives CASSHRTGSSGNTIYF. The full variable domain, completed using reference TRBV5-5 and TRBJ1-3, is DAGVTQSPTHLIKTRGQQVTLRCSPISGHKSVSWYQQVLGQGPQFIFQYYEKEERGRGNFPDRFSARQFPNYSSELNVNALLLGDSALYLCASSHRTGSSGNTIYFGEGSWLTVV.

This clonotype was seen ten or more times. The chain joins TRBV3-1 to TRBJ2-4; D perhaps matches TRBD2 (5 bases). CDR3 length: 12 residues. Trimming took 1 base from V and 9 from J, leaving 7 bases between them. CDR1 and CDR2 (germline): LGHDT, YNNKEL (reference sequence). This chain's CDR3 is CASSQVRGIQYF. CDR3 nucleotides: TGTGCCAGCAGCCAAGTTCGGGGCATTCAGTACTTC. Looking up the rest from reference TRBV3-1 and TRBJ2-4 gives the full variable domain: DTAVSQTPKYLVTQMGNDKSIKCEQNLGHDTMYWYKQDSKKFLKIMFSYNNKELIINETVPNRFSPKSPDKAHLNLHINSLELGDSAVYFCASSQVRGIQYFGAGTRLSVL.

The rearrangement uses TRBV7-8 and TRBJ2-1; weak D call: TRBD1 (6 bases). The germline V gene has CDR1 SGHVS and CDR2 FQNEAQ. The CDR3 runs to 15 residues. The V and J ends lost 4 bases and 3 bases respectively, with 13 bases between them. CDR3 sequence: CASSSGQNHYNEQFF. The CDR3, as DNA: TGTGCCAGCAGCTCCGGACAGAACCACTACAATGAGCAGTTCTTC. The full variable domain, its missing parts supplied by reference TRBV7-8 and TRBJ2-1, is GAGVSQSPRYKVAKRGQDVALRCDPISGHVSLFWYQQALGQGPEFLTYFQNEAQLDKSGLPSDRFFAERPEGSVSTLKIQRTQQEDSAVYLCASSSGQNHYNEQFFGPGTRLTVL.

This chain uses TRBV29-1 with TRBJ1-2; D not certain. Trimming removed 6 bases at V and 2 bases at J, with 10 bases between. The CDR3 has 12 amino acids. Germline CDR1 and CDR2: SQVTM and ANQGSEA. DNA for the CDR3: TGCAGCGTATACGGGATAAACTATGGCTACACCTTC. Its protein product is CSVYGINYGYTF.

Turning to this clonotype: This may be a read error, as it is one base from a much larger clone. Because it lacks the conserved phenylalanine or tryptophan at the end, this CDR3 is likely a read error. The CDR3 reads CSVGDGKGPQHL. CDR3 sequence (DNA): TGCAGTGTAGGGGACGGCAAGGGGCCCCAGCATTTA. The rearrangement uses TRBV20-1 and TRBJ1-5, with a possible D match to TRBD1 (5 bases). With 7 bases removed from V and 9 bases from J, the gap between germline ends came to 16 bases. The CDR3 contains 12 residues. Germline CDR1 DFQATT, CDR2 SNEGSKA (reference sequence).

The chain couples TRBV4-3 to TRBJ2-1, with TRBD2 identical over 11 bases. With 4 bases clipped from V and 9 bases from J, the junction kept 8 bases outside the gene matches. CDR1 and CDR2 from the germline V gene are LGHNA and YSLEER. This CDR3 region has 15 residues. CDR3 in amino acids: CASSRSGRAGIEQFF. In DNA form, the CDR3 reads TGCGCCAGCAGCCGTAGCGGGAGGGCCGGGATTGAGCAGTTCTTC.

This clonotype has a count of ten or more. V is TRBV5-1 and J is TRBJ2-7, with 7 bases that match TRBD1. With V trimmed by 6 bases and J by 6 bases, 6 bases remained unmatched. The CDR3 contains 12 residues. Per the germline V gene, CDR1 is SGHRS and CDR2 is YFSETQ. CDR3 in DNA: TGCGCCAGCACCAGAGGGGGCATCGAGCAGTACTTC. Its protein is CASTRGGIEQYF.

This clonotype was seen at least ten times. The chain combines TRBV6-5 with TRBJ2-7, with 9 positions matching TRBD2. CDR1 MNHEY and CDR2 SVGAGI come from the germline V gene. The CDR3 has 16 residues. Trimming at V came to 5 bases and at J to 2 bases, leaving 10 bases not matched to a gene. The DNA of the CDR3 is TGTGCCAGCAGTCTTATCAGGGGACTAGCCCCCTACGAGCAGTACTTC. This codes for CASSLIRGLAPYEQYF.

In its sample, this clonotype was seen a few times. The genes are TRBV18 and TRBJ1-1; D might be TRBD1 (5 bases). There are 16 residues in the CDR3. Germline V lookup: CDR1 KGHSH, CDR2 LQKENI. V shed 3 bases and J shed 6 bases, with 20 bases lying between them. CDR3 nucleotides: TGTGCCAGCTCACCGGTCGCCAAAAGGGGTATCTCTGAAGCTTTCTTT. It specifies CASSPVAKRGISEAFF.

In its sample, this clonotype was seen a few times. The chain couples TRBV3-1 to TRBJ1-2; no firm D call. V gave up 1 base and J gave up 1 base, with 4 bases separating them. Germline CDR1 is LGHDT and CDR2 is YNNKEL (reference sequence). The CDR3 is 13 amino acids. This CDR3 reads CASSQVLNYGYTF. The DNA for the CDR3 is TGTGCCAGCAGCCAAGTACTTAACTATGGCTACACCTTC.

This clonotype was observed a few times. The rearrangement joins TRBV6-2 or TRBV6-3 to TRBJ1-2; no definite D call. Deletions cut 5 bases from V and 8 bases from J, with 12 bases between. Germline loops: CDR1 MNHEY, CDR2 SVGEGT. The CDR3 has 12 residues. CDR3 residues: CASSTPGSGYTF. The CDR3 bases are TGTGCCAGCAGTACCCCGGGGAGCGGCTACACCTTC.

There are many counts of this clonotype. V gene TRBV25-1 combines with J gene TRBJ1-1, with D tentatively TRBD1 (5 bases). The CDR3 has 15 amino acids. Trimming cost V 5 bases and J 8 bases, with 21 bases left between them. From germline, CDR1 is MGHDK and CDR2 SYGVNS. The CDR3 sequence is CASSHPAGEGLEAFF. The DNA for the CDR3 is TGTGCCAGCAGTCACCCCGCGGGGGAGGGTCTCGAAGCTTTCTTT.

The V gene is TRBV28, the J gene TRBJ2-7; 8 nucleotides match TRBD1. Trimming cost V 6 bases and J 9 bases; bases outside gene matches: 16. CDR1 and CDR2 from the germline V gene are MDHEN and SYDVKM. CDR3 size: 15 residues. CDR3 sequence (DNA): TGTGCCAGCAGGTCCTGGACAGCTGAACAGGGGGGGCAGTACTTC. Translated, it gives CASRSWTAEQGGQYF.

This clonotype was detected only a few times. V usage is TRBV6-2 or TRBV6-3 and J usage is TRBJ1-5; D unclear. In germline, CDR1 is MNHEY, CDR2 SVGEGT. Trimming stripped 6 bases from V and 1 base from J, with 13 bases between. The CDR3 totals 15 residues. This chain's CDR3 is CASRPLGGSNQPQHF. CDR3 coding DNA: TGTGCCAGCAGGCCACTAGGAGGGAGCAATCAGCCCCAGCATTTT.

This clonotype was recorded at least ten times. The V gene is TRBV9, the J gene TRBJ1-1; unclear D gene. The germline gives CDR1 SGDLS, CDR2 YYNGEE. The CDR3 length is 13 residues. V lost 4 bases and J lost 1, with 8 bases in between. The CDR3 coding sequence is TGTGCCAGCAGCACCCGACAGAACACTGAAGCTTTCTTT. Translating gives CASSTRQNTEAFF.

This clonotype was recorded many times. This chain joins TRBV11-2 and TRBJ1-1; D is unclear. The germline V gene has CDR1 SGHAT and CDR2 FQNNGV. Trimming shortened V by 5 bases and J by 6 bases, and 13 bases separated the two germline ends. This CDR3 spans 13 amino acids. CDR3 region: CASSRAPIPEAFF. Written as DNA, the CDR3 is TGTGCCAGCAGCCGGGCCCCTATCCCTGAAGCTTTCTTT.

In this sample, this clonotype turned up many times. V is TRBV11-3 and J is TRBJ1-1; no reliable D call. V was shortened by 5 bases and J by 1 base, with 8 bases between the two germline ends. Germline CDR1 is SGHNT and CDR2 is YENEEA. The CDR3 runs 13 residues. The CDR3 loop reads CASSPRENTEAFF. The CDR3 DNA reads TGTGCCAGCAGCCCCCGAGAGAACACTGAAGCTTTCTTT.

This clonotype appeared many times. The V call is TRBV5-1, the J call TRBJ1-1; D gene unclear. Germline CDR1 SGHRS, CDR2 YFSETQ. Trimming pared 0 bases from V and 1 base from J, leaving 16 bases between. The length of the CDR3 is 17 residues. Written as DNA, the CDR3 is TGCGCCAGCAGCTTGGGGGTTCTGACGGTACAGAACACTGAAGCTTTCTTT. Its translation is CASSLGVLTVQNTEAFF. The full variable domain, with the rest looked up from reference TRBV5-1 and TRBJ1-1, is KAGVTQTPRYLIKTRGQQVTLSCSPISGHRSVSWYQQTPGQGLQFLFEYFSETQRNKGNFPGRFSGRQFSNSRSEMNVSTLELGDSALYLCASSLGVLTVQNTEAFFGQGTRLTVV.